Below, one TCR beta chain is given with its context. Its antigen is unknown. Since a much larger clone is just one base distant, this may be a read error. This sample is drawn from a study of early T cells in non-severe SARS-CoV-2 infection. The wider study: Alpha and beta chains were unpaired, from unsorted whole-blood bulk RNA.

Study-level findings and limits: Database matching using VDJdb favored anti-spike CD8 responses, with private and CD4 specificities left missing.

Researchers tagged individual cDNA molecules with unique molecular identifiers. One entry per CDR3 protein, called by TCRdb with MiXCR from the 5' RACE reads. The repertoire consists of 60,000 to 75,000 distinct CDR3 sequences, with roughly 12% occurring once and the leading ten covering around 5.8%. The CDR3 runs 14 residues. The germline V gene has CDR1 SGHRS and CDR2 YFSETQ. The chain combines TRBV5-1 with TRBJ2-7; 7 bases match TRBD2. This clonotype originated in an adult who was a healthcare worker with PCR-confirmed SARS-CoV-2 infection or an uninfected control (not recorded which). Sequencing was performed on whole blood. The CDR3 coding sequence is TGCACCAGCAGCTACGGGACTACAACCTACGAGCAGTACTTC. As protein: CTSSYGTTTYEQYF.